The next 30 T cell receptor beta chains were all read from a single sample in a study of blood T cell repertoires in COVID-19. Repertoires were generated with immunoSEQ multiplex PCR, while TCRdb's copy carries only in-frame clones and drops some. The profile covers approximately 130,000 clones, with 60% to 85% appearing a single time and around 18% taken by the ten largest. Sequencing used peripheral blood. Source of these receptors: a man of 80 years or more with acute or convalescent COVID-19.

This clone was seen a single time. The chain is built from TRBV5-1 and TRBJ2-7; possibly TRBD1 for D (6 bases). Germline values: CDR1 SGHRS, CDR2 YFSETQ. The CDR3 runs to 13 residues. V lost 3 bases, J lost 2 bases, and 9 bases lay in between. The CDR3 protein is CASSSDSTYEQYF. CDR3 DNA sequence: TGCGCCAGCAGCTCGGACAGCACCTACGAGCAGTACTTC.

The V gene is TRBV7-2, the J gene TRBJ1-2, with D tentatively TRBD1 (6 bases). The CDR3 covers 13 residues. CDR1 SGHTA and CDR2 FQGNSA come from the germline V gene. Trimming took 0 bases from V and 8 from J, leaving 10 bases between them. CDR3 bases: TGTGCCAGCAGCTTAGCAACAGGGTTGGGCTACACCTTC. Translated, it gives CASSLATGLGYTF.

This clone has more than one count but fewer than ten. The chain is built from TRBV5-4 and TRBJ2-2; TRBD1 aligns across 11 bases. This CDR3 is 17 amino acids long. The trim removed 4 bases at V and 2 bases at J, leaving 7 bases unmatched. Germline loops: CDR1 SGHNT, CDR2 YYREEE (reference sequence). The CDR3 coding sequence is TGTGCCAGCAGCCCCGGGACAGGGGGAGGTAACACCGGGGAGCTGTTTTTT. Amino acid sequence: CASSPGTGGGNTGELFF.

In its sample, this clone was seen once. This clone may be a read error of a much larger clone one base away. V gene TRBV7-2 combines with J gene TRBJ1-5; 7 nucleotides agree with TRBD1. Germline V gene lookup returns CDR1 SGHTA and CDR2 FQGNSA. The length of the CDR3 is 13 residues. The ends lost 6 bases at V and 5 bases at J; junction bases unmatched: 4. The DNA of the CDR3 is TGTGCCAGCAGTGACAGGGTGGATCAGCCCCAGCATTTT. This gives the protein CASSDRVDQPQHF.

This clone came up a few times. This sequence joins TRBV25-1 and TRBJ1-1, with 8 positions matching TRBD1. Germline V lookup: CDR1 MGHDK, CDR2 SYGVNS. The CDR3 covers 14 residues. Trimming took 2 bases from V and 5 from J; bases not matched to a gene: 4. CDR3 sequence: CASSEQGAVTEAFF. CDR3 nucleotide sequence: TGTGCCAGCAGTGAACAGGGGGCGGTTACTGAAGCTTTCTTT.

This clone was counted once. J is TRBJ2-5 and V is TRBV2, with 7 bases that match TRBD1. Trimming cost V 7 bases and J 4 bases; bases outside gene matches: 9. CDR3 length: 14 amino acids. The germline gives CDR1 SNHLY, CDR2 FYNNEI. The CDR3 spells CASNKGAILETQYF. CDR3 DNA: TGTGCCAGCAACAAGGGGGCGATTTTAGAGACCCAGTACTTC.

This clone appeared a few times. The genes are TRBV5-6 and TRBJ1-6, with TRBD1 matching 9 bases. Germline V gene lookup returns CDR1 SGHDT and CDR2 YYEEEE. The CDR3 sequence is 17 residues long. With V trimmed by 4 bases and J by 10 bases, 15 bases remained unmatched. The CDR3, as DNA: TGTGCCAGCAGCCCGGACAGGGGTGGACTGGTACGGTCACCCCTCCACTTT. Translation: CASSPDRGGLVRSPLHF.

The V gene is TRBV5-6, the J gene TRBJ2-2, with D tentatively TRBD2 (5 bases). Germline-derived CDR1 and CDR2 are SGHDT and YYEEEE. CDR3 length equals 16 residues. V dropped 0 bases and J dropped 1 base, with 10 bases sitting between them. The chain's CDR3 is CASSLVRGLNTGELFF. The CDR3 region has the DNA TGTGCCAGCAGCTTGGTTCGGGGTCTGAACACCGGGGAGCTGTTTTTT.

The chain is built from TRBV9 and TRBJ1-1; TRBD1 matches 7 bases. Unmatched junction bases numbered 3, after V lost 0 bases and J lost 1 base. CDR1 and CDR2 from the germline V gene are SGDLS and YYNGEE. This CDR3 is 15 amino acids long. In DNA form, the CDR3 reads TGTGCCAGCAGCGTAGAGAAGGGGGCGAACACTGAAGCTTTCTTT. Translated: CASSVEKGANTEAFF.

In this sample, this clone turned up many times. The gene calls are TRBV19 and TRBJ1-2; possible D gene TRBD1, 5 bases. The CDR3 spans 17 residues. Germline CDR1 reads LNHDA; CDR2 reads SQIVND (reference sequence). V was trimmed by 4 bases and J by 4 bases, leaving 22 bases between them. The CDR3 DNA follows: TGTGCCAGTAGTAAGGGGAATGGGGCCACCCTTGCCTATGGCTACACCTTC. Its translation is CASSKGNGATLAYGYTF.

J is TRBJ2-2 and V is TRBV5-1; the match to TRBD2 covers 12 bases. CDR3 length equals 18 residues. After removal of 3 bases from V and 0 bases from J, the junction contained 6 bases not matched to a gene. The V gene's germline CDR1 is SGHRS and CDR2 YFSETQ. CDR3 nucleotide sequence: TGCGCCAGCAGCTCCATACTAGCGGGGGGCGCGAACACCGGGGAGCTGTTTTTT. Its translation: CASSSILAGGANTGELFF.

This clone was recorded a few times. This chain links TRBV5-1 with TRBJ1-6; possibly TRBD1 for D (5 bases). Between the trimmed V and J ends, which lost 4 bases and 7 bases, there was a span of 24 bases. There are 18 residues in the CDR3. Germline V gene sequence: CDR1 SGHRS, CDR2 YFSETQ. This CDR3 reads CASSPTPRLAGRNSPLHF. CDR3 bases: TGCGCCAGCAGCCCGACCCCCCGTTTGGCAGGGAGGAATTCACCCCTCCACTTT.

This clone was found a few times. V and J are TRBV2 and TRBJ1-1; D is ambiguous. The CDR3 is 15 residues long. V lost 1 base, J lost 10 bases, and 19 bases lay in between. Germline V gene sequence: CDR1 SNHLY, CDR2 FYNNEI. CDR3 nucleotides: TGTGCCAGCAGTGAAGAAAGTGTCGATAGATCGAGAGCTTTCTTT. The encoded protein is CASSEESVDRSRAFF.

V usage is TRBV6-6 and J usage is TRBJ1-2, with a tentative D call TRBD1 (5 bases). The V gene lost 5 bases and the J gene lost 12 bases, with 16 bases spanning the gap. CDR3 length: 12 amino acids. Germline CDR1 reads MNHNY; CDR2 reads SVGAGI (reference sequence). Written as DNA, the CDR3 is TGTGCCAGCAGTCCCGGAAAAGGGGATGACACCTTC. Translating it yields CASSPGKGDDTF.

The chain combines TRBV4-2 with TRBJ2-2, with 9 bases fitting TRBD1. CDR3 length equals 19 residues. Germline CDR1 reads LGHNA; CDR2 reads YNFKEQ. V lost 2 bases, J lost 4 bases, and 14 bases stayed unmatched. CDR3 bases: TGTGCCAGCAGCCAACCGGGACAGGGAAGGTTTGGAGGCACCGGGGAGCTGTTTTTT. Amino acid sequence: CASSQPGQGRFGGTGELFF.

The chain carries TRBV30 and TRBJ1-1; D call uncertain. Germline V gene lookup returns CDR1 GTSNPN and CDR2 SVGIG (reference sequence). This CDR3 region has 12 residues. The V end was cut by 0 bases, the J end by 7 bases, with 9 bases between. CDR3 amino acids: CAWSVHKIEAFF. The CDR3 region has the DNA TGTGCCTGGAGTGTACACAAGATTGAAGCTTTCTTT.

A word on this clone: One end of the junction is discordant with germline, which a read error may explain. The V call is TRBV18, the J call TRBJ1-6; possible D gene TRBD1, 5 bases. This CDR3 comprises 14 residues. CDR1 KGHSH and CDR2 LQKENI come from the germline V gene. The CDR3, as DNA: TGTGCCAGCTCACCGCCAGACTTGCGGGGCCAGCTCACCTTT. Its protein is CASSPPDLRGQLTF.

The rearrangement joins TRBV6-5 to TRBJ2-3; TRBD1 matches at 10 bases. The CDR3 is 14 amino acids. Germline trimming cut 6 bases from V and 3 bases from J; bases unmatched to any gene: 3. In germline, CDR1 is MNHEY, CDR2 SVGAGI. CDR3 protein: CASRLGQGTDTQYF. CDR3 coding DNA: TGTGCCAGCAGATTGGGACAGGGGACAGATACGCAGTATTTT.

This clone was counted once. The chain has TRBV20-1 and TRBJ2-5; D is uncertain. The germline V and J ends were trimmed by 6 bases and 5 bases, with 7 bases remaining between them. The CDR3 consists of 10 residues. CDR1 is DFQATT and CDR2 is SNEGSKA in the germline V gene (reference sequence). In DNA form, the CDR3 reads TGCAGTGCCCTCCAGGAGACCCAGTACTTC. Translation: CSALQETQYF.

The CDR3 loop is CASSLGQAGPSYEQYF. CDR3 sequence (DNA): TGCGCCAGCAGCTTGGGACAGGCTGGACCATCCTACGAGCAGTACTTC. The chain uses TRBV5-1 and TRBJ2-7; D is possibly TRBD1 (6 bases). V lost 0 bases to trimming and J lost 1 base, with 14 bases between them. Germline assignment: CDR1 SGHRS and CDR2 YFSETQ. The CDR3 has 16 residues.

The V and J genes are TRBV23-1 and TRBJ1-1; TRBD1 matches at 7 bases. TRBV23-1 is filed as an ORF, its function uncertain. The CDR3 covers 16 residues. The V segment lost 4 bases and the J segment 5 bases; nucleotides outside the gene matches: 13. DNA for the CDR3: TGCGCCAGCAGTCGAATAACAGGGGTCGGAGGGACTGAAGCTTTCTTT. Translation: CASSRITGVGGTEAFF.

V is TRBV2 and J is TRBJ2-1, with no clear D. Per the germline V gene, CDR1 is SNHLY and CDR2 is FYNNEI. V lost 5 bases to trimming and J lost 5 bases, with 10 bases between them. This CDR3 has 13 residues. Here the CDR3 DNA reads TGTGCCAGCAGTCGCGACTGGAACAATGAGCAGTTCTTC. The encoded protein is CASSRDWNNEQFF. Together with reference TRBV2 and TRBJ2-1, the CDR3 gives the full variable domain: EPEVTQTPSHQVTQMGQEVILRCVPISNHLYFYWYRQILGQKVEFLVSFYNNEISEKSEIFDDQFSVERPDGSNFTLKIRSTKLEDSAMYFCASSRDWNNEQFFGPGTRLTVL.

The chain links TRBV7-2 to TRBJ2-3, with 10 bases identical to TRBD2. V lost 5 bases and J lost 5; bases outside the gene matches: 4. The CDR3 has 14 residues. CDR1 is SGHTA, CDR2 FQGNSA, per germline. CDR3 coding DNA: TGTGCCAGCAGCCTTCGGACTAGCGGAGATACGCAGTATTTT. As protein: CASSLRTSGDTQYF.

V usage is TRBV27 and J usage is TRBJ1-1; 9 bases fit TRBD1. The germline gives CDR1 MNHEY, CDR2 SMNVEV (reference sequence). Losses at the gene ends were 2 bases for V and 5 bases for J; bases not matched to a gene: 12. This CDR3 spans 17 amino acids. The CDR3 loop is CASSLPPYRGRRTEAFF. For the CDR3, the DNA is TGTGCCAGCAGTTTACCCCCTTACAGGGGGCGCCGTACTGAAGCTTTCTTT.

This clone was seen a single time. Other DNA variants within this sample encode the same CDR3. This rearrangement joins TRBV7-9 to TRBJ2-7, with D maybe TRBD1 (6 bases). Trimming shortened V by 4 bases and J by 3 bases, and 10 bases separated the two germline ends. Germline values: CDR1 SEHNR, CDR2 FQNEAQ (reference sequence). This CDR3 spans 13 amino acids. The CDR3 nucleotides read TGTGCCAGCAGCTCATGGACAGACTACGAGCAGTACTTC. Translated: CASSSWTDYEQYF.

This clone was counted a few times. The rearrangement joins TRBV11-2 to TRBJ2-7; 7 positions agree with TRBD1. V gave up 5 bases and J gave up 7 bases; unmatched junction bases: 14. The germline gives CDR1 SGHAT, CDR2 FQNNGV. This CDR3 contains 15 residues. The CDR3 DNA reads as TGTGCCAGCAGCCGCGCTGGGACAGCCCCCCCGGAGCAGTACTTC. This encodes CASSRAGTAPPEQYF.

The chain combines TRBV7-9 with TRBJ1-4, with D perhaps matching TRBD1 (6 bases). Germline V gives CDR1 SEHNR, CDR2 FQNEAQ (reference sequence). The V end was cut by 1 base, the J end by 10 bases, with 13 bases between. The CDR3 is 14 amino acids. The CDR3 is CASSLGQGLGKLFF. As DNA, the CDR3 is TGTGCCAGCAGCTTAGGCCAGGGGCTTGGAAAACTGTTTTTT. The full variable domain, with the rest looked up from reference TRBV7-9 and TRBJ1-4, is DTGVSQNPRHKITKRGQNVTFRCDPISEHNRLYWYRQTLGQGPEFLTYFQNEAQLEKSRLLSDRFSAERPKGSFSTLEIQRTEQGDSAMYLCASSLGQGLGKLFFGSGTQLSVL.

The chain employs TRBV4-1 and TRBJ1-1, with 9 bases matching TRBD1. The CDR3 sequence is 17 residues long. J gave up 1 base and V 2 bases, and 8 bases lay outside the gene matches. Germline V gene lookup returns CDR1 MGHRA and CDR2 YSYEKL. The CDR3 sequence: CASSQYPQGAGNTEAFF. The DNA for the CDR3 is TGCGCCAGCAGCCAATATCCACAGGGGGCTGGGAACACTGAAGCTTTCTTT.

This clone was counted between two and nine times. The chain's CDR3 is CASSLGTATDTQYF. The CDR3 DNA follows: TGCGCCAGCAGCTTGGGGACAGCTACAGATACGCAGTATTTT. V gene TRBV5-1 combines with J gene TRBJ2-3; TRBD1 is a possible D gene (6 bases). The germline V gene has CDR1 SGHRS and CDR2 YFSETQ. The V end lost 0 bases, the J end lost 3 bases, and 8 bases lay between the germline ends. This CDR3 is 14 amino acids long.

The gene calls are TRBV9 and TRBJ2-2; D perhaps matches TRBD2 (6 bases). Germline V gives CDR1 SGDLS, CDR2 YYNGEE. The V and J ends lost 2 bases and 4 bases respectively, with 12 bases between them. The CDR3 has 15 amino acids. The chain's CDR3 is CASSVHSGTTGELFF. CDR3 sequence (DNA): TGTGCCAGCAGCGTTCATAGCGGAACCACCGGGGAGCTGTTTTTT. The full variable domain, rest sourced from reference TRBV9 and TRBJ2-2, is DSGVTQTPKHLITATGQRVTLRCSPRSGDLSVYWYQQSLDQGLQFLIQYYNGEERAKGNILERFSAQQFPDLHSELNLSSLELGDSALYFCASSVHSGTTGELFFGEGSRLTVL.